The sequence of this T cell receptor (beta chain) was determined in a study of T-cell memory formation after mild COVID-19 (dated by TCRdb to 2020 to 2023). The study in broad terms: TCR sequence clusters from the two donors were found to be largely donor specific. Longitudinal TCRalpha and TCRbeta repertoire sequencing tracked T-cell clones expanding and contracting after mild COVID-19 in a couple of donors. The cohort comprised two young, previously healthy adult volunteers, one female and one male. The paper as a whole reports these results and caveats: Only two mild cases were covered by the study, and larger cohorts that include severe cases with pre-infection samples were considered necessary. Clones contracting from day 15 to 85 had balanced CD4/CD8 phenotypes, while a second wave expanding from day 15 to 37 was biased towards CD4+. The detection of some responding clones in pre-infection memory suggests that pre-existing cross-reactive memory T cells joined the SARS-CoV-2 response. SARS-CoV-2 specificity of the second-wave clones peaking on day 37 was not confirmed. Contracting CD4+ clones appeared mostly in the CM and EM memory subsets, whereas CD8+ clones were enriched in EMRA.

Sequenced using an Illumina NovaSeq 6000. Using 5'RACE with constant-segment primers, TCRalpha and TCRbeta cDNA libraries were constructed, with sample barcodes and unique molecular identifiers added in the process. RNA was extracted from every sample with Trizol reagent. Libraries were amplified in two PCR steps, with a second sample barcode and Illumina TruSeq adapters added in the second step. Sequencing of the libraries was done on an Illumina NovaSeq, producing 2 x 150 bp paired-end reads. As for the original processing: With migec v1.2.7, reads were demultiplexed and then collapsed into UMI-guided consensus sequences. Using mixcr v2.1.11, the UMI consensuses were aligned to TRA and TRB V and J templates and assembled into clonotypes. A clonotype was counted as expanded or contracted only when both edgeR and NoisET called the clonotype significant, with the noise models trained on biological replicates. For edgeR calls, the cutoffs were a false discovery rate-adjusted p below 0.01 and a log2 fold-change threshold of 1. As an exploratory analysis of dynamics, max-normalized trajectories of the 1000 most abundant clonotypes were examined by PCA with hierarchical clustering. Separately sequenced CD4+ and CD8+ repertoires were used to assign a CD4 or CD8 phenotype to each responding clone. TCRdb passed the public sequencing reads through fastp at Q25 and MiXCR, retaining productive beta sequences. Entries that share a CDR3 protein sequence are merged under the most common genes and DNA. The V and J calls, along with clone size, are taken from TCRdb and not from the paper's own processing. The sample records about 620,000 distinct CDR3 sequences, 15% to 20% of which are singletons. Around 12% of the sample comes from the top ten.

Turning to this clonotype: Its antigen is not yet known. Base qualities are not recorded, but no much larger clone differs from it by a single base.

V is pruned by 6 bases and J by 5 bases, leaving 10 bases of the junction without a gene match. Counted from cysteine to phenylalanine, this CDR3 has 16 amino acids. The CDR3 DNA has 48 bases and is translated from base 1. The germline V gene yields SGHTS for CDR1 and YDEGEE for CDR2. Ficoll-Paque density gradient centrifugation was the method used to isolate PBMCs. Recombination linked TRBV5-8 to TRBJ2-1, and 11 junction bases match TRBD2. The receptor was derived from an adult woman who had mild COVID-19 (a few samples of this study predate the infection). The sample titles of this study are shuffled in the database, so cell type and time point are left out; the donor was told from shared clones. Sequencing input: PBMCs or a T cell subset sorted from them (not recorded which). The CDR3 corresponds to CASTNPPGLADNEQFF. The DNA sequence is as follows: TGTGCCAGCACCAACCCGCCGGGACTAGCGGACAATGAGCAGTTCTTC.